Presented here are 20 T cell receptor beta chains from one specimen sequenced in a study of identifying expanded T cells in peripheral blood. Sequencing used immunoSEQ multiplex PCR; TCRdb keeps in-frame clones, though not all of them. This table has roughly 100,000 clones, approximately 90% appearing once. Sequencing was performed on blood. These receptors originate from a person between 18 and 75 years old in good health.

This clone was found many times. Its ends do not fully match the called genes, so a read error is possible. The same CDR3 is also encoded by other DNA sequences in this sample. As DNA, the CDR3 is TGCGCCAGCAGTGAGCTTGCACAGCCCCCGAACACCGGGGAGCTGTTTTTT. The encoded protein is CASSELAQPPNTGELFF. The chain combines TRBV6-1 with TRBJ2-2; no definite D call. Germline CDR1 and CDR2: MNHNS and SASEGT. The CDR3 runs to 17 residues.

This chain connects TRBV27 to TRBJ2-3; D is unresolved. The CDR3 sequence is 16 residues long. Germline V lookup: CDR1 MNHEY, CDR2 SMNVEV (reference sequence). V lost 5 bases, J lost 1 base, and 16 bases lay in between. The CDR3: CASSPDRVAGTDTQYF. CDR3 DNA: TGTGCCAGCAGTCCTGACCGTGTAGCCGGCACAGATACGCAGTATTTT.

The rearrangement uses TRBV30 and TRBJ1-6; D remains unclear. V gave up 3 bases and J gave up 8 bases, with 14 bases separating them. CDR3 size: 14 residues. CDR1 and CDR2 (germline): GTSNPN, SVGIG (reference sequence). The CDR3 nucleotides read TGTGCCTGGAGCGTACCGACGACGTATTCACCCCTCCACTTT. Its translation is CAWSVPTTYSPLHF. Variable domain in full (rest from reference TRBV30 and TRBJ1-6): SQTIHQWPATLVQPVGSPLSLECTVEGTSNPNLYWYRQAAGRGLQLLFYSVGIGQISSEVPQNLSASRPQDRQFILSSKKLLLSDSGFYLCAWSVPTTYSPLHFGNGTRLTVT.

The V and J genes are TRBV27 and TRBJ1-2; D may be TRBD1 (6 bases). The CDR3 runs to 16 residues. Trimming left V 3 bases short and J 5 bases short, with 19 bases between. CDR1 is MNHEY and CDR2 is SMNVEV in the germline V gene (reference sequence). The CDR3 here is CASSLTQGGRGYGYTF. The DNA of the CDR3 is TGTGCCAGCAGTTTGACCCAAGGGGGGCGCGGGTATGGCTACACCTTC.

Written as DNA, the CDR3 is TGTGCCAGCAGTTACCCCGACAGGATTGATGGCTACACCTTC. As protein: CASSYPDRIDGYTF. The chain recombines TRBV6-5 with TRBJ1-2, with D maybe TRBD1 (6 bases). Trimming took 2 bases from V and 6 from J, leaving 13 bases between them. The CDR3 totals 14 residues. Germline CDR1 is MNHEY and CDR2 is SVGAGI.

The chain links TRBV29-1 to TRBJ1-3; 7 bases are shared with TRBD1. Germline assignment: CDR1 SQVTM and CDR2 ANQGSEA. With 4 bases clipped from V and 2 bases from J, the junction kept 2 bases outside the gene matches. The CDR3 runs to 13 residues. The CDR3 DNA reads TGCAGCGTTGGGAGGGGGCCTGGAAACACCATATATTTT. This sequence encodes CSVGRGPGNTIYF.

J is TRBJ1-2 and V is TRBV19; tentative D call: TRBD1 (5 bases). CDR3 length equals 15 residues. The germline V and J ends were trimmed by 2 bases and 7 bases, with 17 bases remaining between them. CDR1 is LNHDA and CDR2 is SQIVND in the germline V gene (reference sequence). As DNA, the CDR3 is TGTGCCAGTAGTATATCCGGCCAGGGTCAACCTGGCTACACCTTC. Encoded protein: CASSISGQGQPGYTF.

The chain carries TRBV7-9 and TRBJ1-4, with D hard to call. The CDR3 loop spans 14 amino acids. In germline, CDR1 is SEHNR, CDR2 FQNEAQ (reference sequence). V was trimmed by 3 bases and J by 5 bases, leaving 10 bases between them. As DNA, the CDR3 is TGTGCCAGCAGCTTGTTAGGCCCGAATGAAAAACTGTTTTTT. It encodes CASSLLGPNEKLFF.

The DNA of the CDR3 is TGCGCCAGCAGCACGACGTTTACTAGCGGGGGGCAAGAGACCCAGTACTTC. Translated, it gives CASSTTFTSGGQETQYF. This rearrangement joins TRBV5-1 to TRBJ2-5, with 12 bases fitting TRBD2. CDR1 is SGHRS and CDR2 is YFSETQ in the germline V gene. The J segment lost 2 bases and the V segment lost 4 bases, leaving 9 bases of the junction unmatched. The length of the CDR3 is 17 residues.

This chain uses TRBV6-1 with TRBJ1-1; weak D call: TRBD1 (6 bases). The germline CDR1 and CDR2 sequences are MNHNS and SASEGT. The V end was cut by 6 bases, the J end by 11 bases, with 16 bases between. The CDR3 covers 12 residues. CDR3 amino acids: CASRSGTPVAFF. The CDR3 nucleotides are TGTGCCAGCAGGTCCGGGACACCCGTCGCTTTCTTT.

This sequence joins TRBV16 and TRBJ1-1, with D perhaps matching TRBD1 (5 bases). The CDR3 totals 13 residues. CDR1 and CDR2 from the germline V gene are KGHSY and FQNENV. Between the trimmed V and J ends, which lost 5 bases and 1 base, there was a span of 8 bases. The CDR3 here is CASSGGENTEAFF. CDR3 sequence (DNA): TGTGCCAGCAGCGGAGGGGAGAACACTGAAGCTTTCTTT.

This chain links TRBV27 with TRBJ2-7, with D hard to call. The CDR3 consists of 13 residues. Germline V gene sequence: CDR1 MNHEY, CDR2 SMNVEV (reference sequence). The V gene lost 5 bases and the J gene lost 3 bases, with 11 bases spanning the gap. CDR3 DNA sequence: TGTGCCAGCAGTCATACGGTTGACTACGAGCAGTACTTC. It codes for CASSHTVDYEQYF.

The V and J genes are TRBV11-3 and TRBJ2-1; D call uncertain. CDR1 is SGHNT and CDR2 is YENEEA in the germline V gene. Trimming removed 0 bases from V and 0 bases from J, with 9 bases in between. This CDR3 comprises 16 residues. The CDR3 sequence: CASSLDGRGSYNEQFF. The CDR3, as DNA: TGTGCCAGCAGCTTAGACGGCAGAGGCTCCTACAATGAGCAGTTCTTC.

Here the CDR3 DNA reads TGTGCCAGCGACAGGGAATCCTACGAGCAGTACTTC. It yields the protein CASDRESYEQYF. The chain is built from TRBV2 and TRBJ2-7; 7 positions agree with TRBD1. The CDR3 contains 12 residues. The trim removed 8 bases at V and 1 base at J, leaving 2 bases unmatched. CDR1 and CDR2 (germline): SNHLY, FYNNEI.

The V and J genes are TRBV7-2 and TRBJ1-1; TRBD1 matches at 10 bases. CDR3 length: 15 residues. Per the germline V gene, CDR1 is SGHTA and CDR2 is FQGNSA. V lost 6 bases and J lost 4; bases outside the gene matches: 8. CDR3 in DNA: TGTGCCAGCAGTCGGACAGGGGGAGGTGGCACTGAAGCTTTCTTT. This gives the protein CASSRTGGGGTEAFF.

This sequence joins TRBV5-1 and TRBJ2-2; TRBD2 agrees at 12 bases. With V trimmed by 2 bases and J by 4 bases, 9 bases remained unmatched. Per germline, CDR1 SGHRS and CDR2 YFSETQ. There are 18 residues in the CDR3. The CDR3 loop reads CASSFLAGGQSSTGELFF. The CDR3 region has the DNA TGCGCCAGCAGCTTCCTAGCGGGGGGGCAATCTTCCACCGGGGAGCTGTTTTTT. The variable domain in full, with the rest retrieved from reference TRBV5-1 and TRBJ2-2, is KAGVTQTPRYLIKTRGQQVTLSCSPISGHRSVSWYQQTPGQGLQFLFEYFSETQRNKGNFPGRFSGRQFSNSRSEMNVSTLELGDSALYLCASSFLAGGQSSTGELFFGEGSRLTVL.

V gene TRBV5-4 combines with J gene TRBJ2-3, with 13 bases matching TRBD2. The CDR3 totals 17 residues. J lost 0 bases, V lost 7 bases, and 8 bases had no gene match. Germline assignment: CDR1 SGHNT and CDR2 YYREEE (reference sequence). The CDR3 nucleotides read TGTGCCAGCTCGCCGGGACTAGCGGGGATAAGCACAGATACGCAGTATTTT. It is translated as CASSPGLAGISTDTQYF.

The CDR3 reads CAISEGGGPDDLSSYEQYF. CDR3 coding DNA: TGTGCCATCAGTGAGGGTGGGGGGCCCGACGACCTGAGCTCCTACGAGCAGTACTTC. The chain employs TRBV10-3 and TRBJ2-7, with D tentatively TRBD1 or TRBD2 (6 bases each). Looked up from germline, CDR1 is ENHRY and CDR2 is SYGVKD. Trimming stripped 2 bases from V and 0 bases from J, with 23 bases between. The CDR3 is 19 residues long.

The V gene is TRBV6-5, the J gene TRBJ1-1; D perhaps matches TRBD1 (5 bases). The CDR3 sequence is 15 residues long. V gave up 0 bases and J gave up 8 bases, with 16 bases separating them. Germline values: CDR1 MNHEY, CDR2 SVGAGI. The CDR3 bases are TGTGCCAGCAGTTACTCGTTTACGTTATGGGGGGAAGCTTTCTTT. Protein: CASSYSFTLWGEAFF.

The chain has TRBV6-6 and TRBJ2-7; a weak D match, TRBD1 (6 bases). Per the germline V gene, CDR1 is MNHNY and CDR2 is SVGAGI (reference sequence). The CDR3 length is 14 residues. The V gene lost 6 bases and the J gene lost 0 bases, with 12 bases spanning the gap. The CDR3 DNA is TGTGCCAGCAGGATCCGGGACATCTCCTACGAGCAGTACTTC. Translating it yields CASRIRDISYEQYF.